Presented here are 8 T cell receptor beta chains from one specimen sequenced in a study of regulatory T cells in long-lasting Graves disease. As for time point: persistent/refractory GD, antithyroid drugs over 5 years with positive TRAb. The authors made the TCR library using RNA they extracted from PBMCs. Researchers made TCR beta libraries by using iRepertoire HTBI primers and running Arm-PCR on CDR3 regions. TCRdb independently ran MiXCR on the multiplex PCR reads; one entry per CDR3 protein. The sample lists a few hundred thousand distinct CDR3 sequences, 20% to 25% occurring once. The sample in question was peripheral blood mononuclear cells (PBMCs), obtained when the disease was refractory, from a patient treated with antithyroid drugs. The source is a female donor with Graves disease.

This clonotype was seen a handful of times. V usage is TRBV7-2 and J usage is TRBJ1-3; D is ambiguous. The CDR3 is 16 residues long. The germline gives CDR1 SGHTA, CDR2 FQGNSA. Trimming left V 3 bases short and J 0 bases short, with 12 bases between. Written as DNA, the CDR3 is TGTGCCAGCAGCTTGGCCTGGGGAGCCTCTGGAAACACCATATATTTT. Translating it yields CASSLAWGASGNTIYF.

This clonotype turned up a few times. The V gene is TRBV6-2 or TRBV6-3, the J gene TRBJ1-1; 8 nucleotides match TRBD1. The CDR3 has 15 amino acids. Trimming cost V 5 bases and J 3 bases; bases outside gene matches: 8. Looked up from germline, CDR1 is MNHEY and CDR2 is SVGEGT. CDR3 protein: CASSDQGAIDTEAFF. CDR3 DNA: TGTGCCAGCAGTGACCAGGGGGCGATCGACACTGAAGCTTTCTTT.

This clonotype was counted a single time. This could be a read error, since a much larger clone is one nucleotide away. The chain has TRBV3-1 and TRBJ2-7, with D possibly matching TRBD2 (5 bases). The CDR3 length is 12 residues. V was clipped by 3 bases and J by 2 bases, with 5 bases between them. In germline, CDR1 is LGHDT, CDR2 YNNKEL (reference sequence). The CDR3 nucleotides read TGTGCCAGCAGCCAGACTACCTACGAGCAGTACTTC. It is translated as CASSQTTYEQYF.

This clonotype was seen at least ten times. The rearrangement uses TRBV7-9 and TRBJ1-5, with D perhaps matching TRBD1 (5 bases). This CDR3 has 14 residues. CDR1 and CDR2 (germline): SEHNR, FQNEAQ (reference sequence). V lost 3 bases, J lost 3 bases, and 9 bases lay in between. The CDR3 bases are TGTGCCAGCAGCTTTCAGGGCCTCAATCAGCCCCAGCATTTT. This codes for CASSFQGLNQPQHF.

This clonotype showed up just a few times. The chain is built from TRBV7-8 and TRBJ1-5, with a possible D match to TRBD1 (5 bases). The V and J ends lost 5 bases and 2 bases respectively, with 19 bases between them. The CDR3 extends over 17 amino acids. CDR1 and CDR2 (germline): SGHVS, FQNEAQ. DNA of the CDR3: TGTGCCAGCAGCCTACGGGGAGGGACGGGGGGCAATCAGCCCCAGCATTTT. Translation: CASSLRGGTGGNQPQHF.

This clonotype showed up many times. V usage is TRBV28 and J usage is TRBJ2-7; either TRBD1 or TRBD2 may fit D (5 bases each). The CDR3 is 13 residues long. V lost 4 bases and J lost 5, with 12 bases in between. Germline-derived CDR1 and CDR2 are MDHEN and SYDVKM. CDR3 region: CASSSAGSHEQYF. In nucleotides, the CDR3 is TGTGCCAGCAGTTCAGCAGGGAGCCACGAGCAGTACTTC.

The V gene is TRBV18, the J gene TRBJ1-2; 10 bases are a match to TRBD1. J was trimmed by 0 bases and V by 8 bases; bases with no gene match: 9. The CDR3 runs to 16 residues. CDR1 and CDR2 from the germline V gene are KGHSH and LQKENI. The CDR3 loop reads CASRRDRGASNYGYTF. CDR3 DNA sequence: TGTGCCAGCCGACGGGACAGGGGCGCCTCTAACTATGGCTACACCTTC. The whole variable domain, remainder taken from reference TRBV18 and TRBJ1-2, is NAGVMQNPRHLVRRRGQEARLRCSPMKGHSHVYWYRQLPEEGLKFMVYLQKENIIDESGMPKERFSAEFPKEGPSILRIQQVVRGDSAAYFCASRRDRGASNYGYTFGSGTRLTVV.

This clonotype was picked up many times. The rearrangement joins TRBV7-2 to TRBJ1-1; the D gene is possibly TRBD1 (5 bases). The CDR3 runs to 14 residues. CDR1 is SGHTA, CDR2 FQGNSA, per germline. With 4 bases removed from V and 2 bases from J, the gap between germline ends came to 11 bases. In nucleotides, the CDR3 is TGTGCCAGCAGCTCGGGGGTAACTAACACTGAAGCTTTCTTT. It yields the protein CASSSGVTNTEAFF.